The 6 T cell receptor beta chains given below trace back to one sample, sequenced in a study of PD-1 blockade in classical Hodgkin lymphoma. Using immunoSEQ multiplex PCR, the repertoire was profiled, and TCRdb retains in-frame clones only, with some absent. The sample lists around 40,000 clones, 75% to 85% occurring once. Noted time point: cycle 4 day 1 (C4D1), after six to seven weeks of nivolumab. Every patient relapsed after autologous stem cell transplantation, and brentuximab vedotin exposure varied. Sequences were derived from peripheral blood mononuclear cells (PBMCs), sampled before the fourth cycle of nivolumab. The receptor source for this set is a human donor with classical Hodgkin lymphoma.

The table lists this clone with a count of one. CDR3 sequence: CASSPNRGQETQYF. Here the CDR3 DNA reads TGCGCCAGCAGCCCTAACAGGGGGCAAGAGACCCAGTACTTC. The chain joins TRBV5-1 to TRBJ2-5; 8 bases align to TRBD1. V was pared by 4 bases and J by 2 bases, with 4 bases of the junction left unmatched. Germline CDR1 and CDR2: SGHRS and YFSETQ. The CDR3 extends over 14 amino acids.

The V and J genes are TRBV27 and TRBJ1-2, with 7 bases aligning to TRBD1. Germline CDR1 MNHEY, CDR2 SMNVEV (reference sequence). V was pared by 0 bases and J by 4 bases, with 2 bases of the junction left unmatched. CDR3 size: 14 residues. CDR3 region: CASSLSTGTYGYTF. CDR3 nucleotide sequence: TGTGCCAGCAGTTTATCGACAGGGACCTATGGCTACACCTTC.

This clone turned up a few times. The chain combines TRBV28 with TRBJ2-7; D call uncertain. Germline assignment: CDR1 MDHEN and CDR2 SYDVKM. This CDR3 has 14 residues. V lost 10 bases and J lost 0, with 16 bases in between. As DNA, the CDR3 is TGTGCCACCCTGGACCGCTCTTTCTCCTACGAGCAGTACTTC. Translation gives CATLDRSFSYEQYF.

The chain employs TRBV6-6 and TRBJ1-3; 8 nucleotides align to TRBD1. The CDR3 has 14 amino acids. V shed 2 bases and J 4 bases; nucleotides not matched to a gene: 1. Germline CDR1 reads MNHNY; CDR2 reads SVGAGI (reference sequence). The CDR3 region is CASSYGQGGNTIYF. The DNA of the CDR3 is TGTGCCAGCAGTTACGGACAGGGCGGAAACACCATATATTTT.

CDR3 residues: CASSSGGTGGTQYF. The CDR3, as DNA: TGTGCCAGCAGTTCGGGGGGGACGGGAGGGACCCAGTACTTC. The rearrangement joins TRBV6-6 to TRBJ2-5; 8 positions agree with TRBD2. This CDR3 contains 14 residues. The junction had 8 bases not matched to a gene; V was cut back by 4 bases and J by 7 bases. Germline lookup yields CDR1 MNHNY and CDR2 SVGAGI (reference sequence).

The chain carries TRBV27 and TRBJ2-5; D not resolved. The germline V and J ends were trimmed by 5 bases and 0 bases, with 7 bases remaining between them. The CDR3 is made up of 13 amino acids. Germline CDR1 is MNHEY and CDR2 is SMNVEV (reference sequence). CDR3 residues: CASSNPYQETQYF. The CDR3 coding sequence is TGTGCCAGCAGTAACCCGTACCAAGAGACCCAGTACTTC.